The clone carrying this TCR beta chain was found many times. Its antigen is unknown. As part of library construction, unique molecular identifiers were attached to individual cDNA molecules. TCRdb re-called the 5' RACE reads through MiXCR, storing one row per CDR3 protein. The sample lists 45,000 to 55,000 distinct CDR3 sequences, 6.2% occurring once. The CDR3 is 15 residues long. Germline trimming cut 1 base from V and 3 bases from J; bases unmatched to any gene: 5. The germline V gene encodes CDR1 LNHDA and CDR2 SQIVND (reference sequence). This record belongs to a study of early T cells in non-severe SARS-CoV-2 infection. For the study at large: Sequenced bulk RNA came from whole blood that was unsorted, and chains were unpaired. Findings and caveats of the study: Using VDJdb, the matching emphasized anti-spike CD8 responses while missing private and CD4 specificities.

The chain combines TRBV19 with TRBJ1-1; 7 bases agree with TRBD1. This sequence was found in an adult who was a healthcare worker with PCR-confirmed SARS-CoV-2 infection or an uninfected control (not recorded which). Material for sequencing was whole blood. The chain's CDR3 is CASSIGRGLHTEAFF. The CDR3 coding sequence is TGTGCCAGTAGTATAGGGAGGGGGCTCCACACTGAAGCTTTCTTT.